These T cell receptor beta chains were read from a single sample in a study of T-cell reconstitution after alpha-beta-depleted transplantation in children. One entry per CDR3 protein results from TCRdb running MiXCR on the PCR reads. The table lists about 3,300 distinct CDR3 sequences, around a fifth of them singletons. Sequenced here: PBMCs, mostly from graft donor cells, sampled 60 days after TCRalphabeta/CD19-depleted stem cell transplant. The receptors come from a male patient aged 2 to 10 who had a stem cell transplant for acute lymphoblastic leukemia, so the T cells may come from the graft donor. Both conserved end residues are part of each CDR3. The order of the fields is clone size, D gene, J gene, CDR3 length, V gene, CDR3 DNA, CDR3 protein. The D gene is left open where the match is weak. The size entry is marked missing in some rows and otherwise reads once, few, many or a size class.

abundance: many; d_gene: -; j_gene: TRBJ1-1; len: 15; v_gene: TRBV4-1; CDR3nt: TGCGCCAGCAGCCAAGACAGGGGTCCGAACACTGAAGCTTTCTTT; CDR3aa: CASSQDRGPNTEAFF
abundance: many; d_gene: -; j_gene: TRBJ2-7; len: 15; v_gene: TRBV7-9; CDR3nt: TGTGCCAGCCAAGAAAGGGACAGCGGGCTCTACGAGCAGTACTTC; CDR3aa: CASQERDSGLYEQYF
abundance: -; d_gene: TRBD2; j_gene: TRBJ2-5; len: 13; v_gene: TRBV2; CDR3nt: TGTGCCAGCAGGCGGGAGAGGGGAGAGACCCAGTACTTC; CDR3aa: CASRRERGETQYF
abundance: -; d_gene: -; j_gene: TRBJ1-1; len: 14; v_gene: TRBV10-3; CDR3nt: TGTGCCATCAGTGTAGGCAGCGAGAACACTGAAGCTTTCTTT; CDR3aa: CAISVGSENTEAFF
abundance: many; d_gene: TRBD1; j_gene: TRBJ2-7; len: 14; v_gene: TRBV7-9; CDR3nt: TGTGCCAGCAGCGCGGGACAGGGCTTTTACGAGCAGTACTTC; CDR3aa: CASSAGQGFYEQYF
abundance: many; d_gene: TRBD1; j_gene: TRBJ2-1; len: 15; v_gene: TRBV12-3/TRBV12-4; CDR3nt: TGTGCCAGCAGACAGGGGAGAGGGACCTACAATGAGCAGTTCTTC; CDR3aa: CASRQGRGTYNEQFF
abundance: medium-sized; d_gene: -; j_gene: TRBJ2-7; len: 12; v_gene: TRBV12-3/TRBV12-4; CDR3nt: TGTGCCAGCACCCGGAATCTCTACGAGCAGTACTTC; CDR3aa: CASTRNLYEQYF
abundance: many; d_gene: -; j_gene: TRBJ2-2; len: 13; v_gene: TRBV5-1; CDR3nt: TGCGCCAGCAAAGTGGACAACACCGGGGAGCTGTTTTTT; CDR3aa: CASKVDNTGELFF
abundance: medium-sized; d_gene: -; j_gene: TRBJ2-5; len: 16; v_gene: TRBV5-7; CDR3nt: TGTGCCAGCAGCTTGGCCAGGGCCGGAGAAGGAGAGACCCAGTACTTC; CDR3aa: CASSLARAGEGETQYF
abundance: many; d_gene: -; j_gene: TRBJ1-2; len: 15; v_gene: TRBV7-2; CDR3nt: TGTGCCAGCCCCTACCGGTGGACAGTATCATATGGCTACACCTTC; CDR3aa: CASPYRWTVSYGYTF
abundance: medium-sized; d_gene: -; j_gene: TRBJ1-3; len: 16; v_gene: TRBV7-2; CDR3nt: TGTGCCAGCAGCTCGGGACCCCTGACTGGCGGAAACACCATATATTTT; CDR3aa: CASSSGPLTGGNTIYF
abundance: many; d_gene: -; j_gene: TRBJ2-5; len: 15; v_gene: TRBV9; CDR3nt: TGTGCCAGCAGCCTGAGACTCGGAGGCCGAGGGACCCAGTACTTC; CDR3aa: CASSLRLGGRGTQYF
abundance: -; d_gene: TRBD1; j_gene: TRBJ2-6; len: 22; v_gene: TRBV14; CDR3nt: TGTGCCAGCAGCCAAGCTTCTCCGGGACAGATTCAGTTAGAGGCCTCTGGGGCCAACGTCACTTTC; CDR3aa: CASSQASPGQIQLEASGANVTF
abundance: once; d_gene: -; j_gene: TRBJ2-7; len: 15; v_gene: TRBV13; CDR3nt: TGTGCCAGCAGCTTAGAAGGGTCCTTAACCTACGAGCAGTACTTC; CDR3aa: CASSLEGSLTYEQYF
abundance: many; d_gene: -; j_gene: TRBJ2-7; len: 13; v_gene: TRBV5-4; CDR3nt: TGTGCCAGCAGCTTGGGACCCCATTACGAGCAGTACTTC; CDR3aa: CASSLGPHYEQYF
abundance: large; d_gene: -; j_gene: TRBJ2-3; len: 15; v_gene: TRBV21-1; CDR3nt: TGTGCCAGCAGCAAGTTGGACAGGCACACAGATACGCAGTATTTT; CDR3aa: CASSKLDRHTDTQYF
abundance: medium-sized; d_gene: -; j_gene: TRBJ2-5; len: 14; v_gene: TRBV15; CDR3nt: TGTGCCACCAGCAGACTGACAAGCCCGAAGACCCAGTACTTC; CDR3aa: CATSRLTSPKTQYF
abundance: many; d_gene: -; j_gene: TRBJ1-5; len: 16; v_gene: TRBV6-6; CDR3nt: TGTGCCAGCAGGCTGGAGGCGGGGGTTGGCAATCAGCCCCAGCATTTT; CDR3aa: CASRLEAGVGNQPQHF
abundance: many; d_gene: -; j_gene: TRBJ2-7; len: 18; v_gene: TRBV21-1; CDR3nt: TGTGCCAGCAGCAAAGCCTTTCTCGGATGTGGTAGCTCCTACGAGCAGTACTTC; CDR3aa: CASSKAFLGCGSSYEQYF
abundance: medium-sized; d_gene: TRBD2; j_gene: TRBJ2-5; len: 16; v_gene: TRBV7-9; CDR3nt: TGTGCCAGCAGCCCCGCGGCTAGCGGGATCCAAGAGACCCAGTACTTC; CDR3aa: CASSPAASGIQETQYF
abundance: -; d_gene: TRBD2; j_gene: TRBJ2-7; len: 15; v_gene: TRBV3-1; CDR3nt: TGTGCCAGCAGCCTTGGACTAGCGGGGACCTACGAGCAGTACTTC; CDR3aa: CASSLGLAGTYEQYF
abundance: few; d_gene: -; j_gene: TRBJ2-2; len: 16; v_gene: TRBV5-1; CDR3nt: -; CDR3aa: CARVPRAVRTPGSCFF
abundance: many; d_gene: -; j_gene: TRBJ2-3; len: 12; v_gene: TRBV3-1; CDR3nt: TGTGCCACGATATACCAGCGACATACGCAGTATTTT; CDR3aa: CATIYQRHTQYF
abundance: medium-sized; d_gene: -; j_gene: TRBJ2-5; len: 14; v_gene: TRBV7-9; CDR3nt: TGTGCCAGCAGCCTCGAGGGAGTTGGTGGGACCCAGTACTTC; CDR3aa: CASSLEGVGGTQYF
abundance: many; d_gene: -; j_gene: TRBJ2-3; len: 14; v_gene: TRBV7-9; CDR3nt: TGTGCCAGCAGCGCCCCCCCAACGGGGGAAGCGCAGTATTTT; CDR3aa: CASSAPPTGEAQYF
abundance: medium-sized; d_gene: -; j_gene: TRBJ2-7; len: 19; v_gene: TRBV7-9; CDR3nt: TGTGCCAGCAGCTTAGCACTCCTTCTGACAGGGAGGTCAGGCGACGAGCAGTACTTC; CDR3aa: CASSLALLLTGRSGDEQYF
abundance: many; d_gene: -; j_gene: TRBJ2-3; len: 15; v_gene: TRBV9; CDR3nt: TGTGCCAGCAGCGTAGAGTCAGGGAGCACAGATACGCAGTATTTT; CDR3aa: CASSVESGSTDTQYF
abundance: medium-sized; d_gene: TRBD2; j_gene: TRBJ2-1; len: 17; v_gene: TRBV20-1; CDR3nt: TGCAGTGCTAGAGATAATGGAGCGGGAGTTCCCTACAATGAGCAGTTCTTC; CDR3aa: CSARDNGAGVPYNEQFF
abundance: many; d_gene: -; j_gene: TRBJ2-7; len: 15; v_gene: TRBV19; CDR3nt: TGTGCCAGTAGGGAGACTAGTAGGAGCTCCTACGAGCAGTACTTC; CDR3aa: CASRETSRSSYEQYF
abundance: many; d_gene: -; j_gene: TRBJ1-1; len: 12; v_gene: TRBV20-1; CDR3nt: TGCAGTGTTATGGGGGCGGTCACTGAAGCTTTCTTT; CDR3aa: CSVMGAVTEAFF
abundance: many; d_gene: -; j_gene: TRBJ1-2; len: 13; v_gene: TRBV3-1; CDR3nt: TGTGCCAGCAGCCAAGAACAGGCGGGCGGCTACACCTTC; CDR3aa: CASSQEQAGGYTF
abundance: -; d_gene: TRBD2; j_gene: TRBJ2-5; len: 16; v_gene: TRBV12-3/TRBV12-4; CDR3nt: TGTGCCAGCAGGCGAGGGACTAGCGACCCTTCGGAGACCCAGTACTTC; CDR3aa: CASRRGTSDPSETQYF
abundance: -; d_gene: TRBD2; j_gene: TRBJ2-1; len: 17; v_gene: TRBV7-9; CDR3nt: TGTGCCAGGGGCTCAGGACTAGCGGGAGATATCGACAATGAGCAGTTCTTC; CDR3aa: CARGSGLAGDIDNEQFF
abundance: many; d_gene: -; j_gene: TRBJ2-1; len: 13; v_gene: TRBV7-9; CDR3nt: TGTGCCAGCAGCTTAGCCCTTGAGAATGAGCAGTTCTTC; CDR3aa: CASSLALENEQFF
abundance: large; d_gene: -; j_gene: TRBJ1-5; len: 18; v_gene: TRBV7-3; CDR3nt: TGTGCCAGCAGCTTAACGCGAGCAGGGGATTGGTCGAGTCAGCCCCAGCATTTT; CDR3aa: CASSLTRAGDWSSQPQHF
abundance: few; d_gene: TRBD2; j_gene: TRBJ2-3; len: 19; v_gene: TRBV11-1; CDR3nt: TGTGCCAGCAGCCCCGGTCGACGCGGGAGGCCTGGCAGGACAGATACGCAGTATTTT; CDR3aa: CASSPGRRGRPGRTDTQYF
abundance: -; d_gene: TRBD2; j_gene: TRBJ2-1; len: 15; v_gene: TRBV20-1; CDR3nt: TGCAGTGCTAGAAAGGCTAGCGGGAGTGGCGATGAGCAGTTCTTC; CDR3aa: CSARKASGSGDEQFF
abundance: large; d_gene: TRBD1; j_gene: TRBJ2-3; len: 15; v_gene: TRBV13; CDR3nt: TGTGCCAGCAGCTCGGACAGGGTACTGTCAGATACGCAGTATTTT; CDR3aa: CASSSDRVLSDTQYF
abundance: many; d_gene: -; j_gene: TRBJ2-4; len: 14; v_gene: TRBV5-4; CDR3nt: TGTGCCAGCAGCTTACAAGGGGTCCCAAACATTCAGTACTTC; CDR3aa: CASSLQGVPNIQYF
abundance: many; d_gene: TRBD1; j_gene: TRBJ2-7; len: 16; v_gene: TRBV3-1; CDR3nt: TGTGCCAGCAGCCAAGAAGATTGGGACAGGGTCGACGAGCAGTACTTC; CDR3aa: CASSQEDWDRVDEQYF
abundance: medium-sized; d_gene: TRBD1; j_gene: TRBJ2-3; len: 15; v_gene: TRBV10-3; CDR3nt: TGTGCCATCAGTGAGTTGGGACAGGGGACAGATACGCAGTATTTT; CDR3aa: CAISELGQGTDTQYF
abundance: -; d_gene: -; j_gene: TRBJ2-5; len: 12; v_gene: TRBV6-6; CDR3nt: TGTGCCAGCAGAGGGGAGGAAGGGACCCAGTACTTC; CDR3aa: CASRGEEGTQYF
abundance: few; d_gene: TRBD2; j_gene: TRBJ2-3; len: 21; v_gene: TRBV18; CDR3nt: TGTGCCAGCTCTCTGGGACTAGCGGGAGTCGCTCCCATGCGCCTCACAGATACGCAGTATTTT; CDR3aa: CASSLGLAGVAPMRLTDTQYF
abundance: many; d_gene: -; j_gene: TRBJ2-2; len: 15; v_gene: TRBV11-1; CDR3nt: TGTGCCAGCAGCTTTATGGGGACGCAAACCGGGGAGCTGTTTTTT; CDR3aa: CASSFMGTQTGELFF
abundance: -; d_gene: TRBD2; j_gene: TRBJ2-1; len: 15; v_gene: TRBV7-8; CDR3nt: TGTGCCAGCAGCTTAGATTGGACTAGCTACAATGAGCAGTTCTTC; CDR3aa: CASSLDWTSYNEQFF